Shown below are 4 T cell receptor beta chains from a single sample sequenced in a study of blood T cell repertoires in COVID-19. Some clones are missing from TCRdb's copy, which holds only in-frame ones; the method was immunoSEQ multiplex PCR. The table has under 150,000 clones, around 87% seen once; the top ten hold 3%. The specimen was peripheral blood. The receptors originated from a woman in her sixties or seventies with active COVID-19.

This sequence joins TRBV5-1 and TRBJ1-2; 9 bases fit TRBD1. The germline V gene has CDR1 SGHRS and CDR2 YFSETQ. After removal of 0 bases from V and 6 bases from J, the junction contained 18 bases not matched to a gene. The CDR3 sequence is 19 residues long. CDR3 sequence (DNA): TGCGCCAGCAGCTTGGCGGGGCTCGGGACAGGGAAAGGTGGAGATGGCTACACCTTC. It specifies CASSLAGLGTGKGGDGYTF. The whole variable domain, filled in from reference TRBV5-1 and TRBJ1-2, reads KAGVTQTPRYLIKTRGQQVTLSCSPISGHRSVSWYQQTPGQGLQFLFEYFSETQRNKGNFPGRFSGRQFSNSRSEMNVSTLELGDSALYLCASSLAGLGTGKGGDGYTFGSGTRLTVV.

The chain recombines TRBV6-2 or TRBV6-3 with TRBJ2-7; D gene ambiguous. The germline CDR1 and CDR2 sequences are MNHEY and SVGEGT. Trimming took 4 bases from V and 1 from J, leaving 11 bases between them. The CDR3 is 14 amino acids. CDR3 region: CASSFGFLSYEQYF. The CDR3 DNA sequence: TGTGCCAGCAGTTTCGGGTTTTTGTCCTACGAGCAGTACTTC.

This chain uses TRBV7-2 with TRBJ2-6; D might be TRBD2 (5 bases). Trimming stripped 0 bases from V and 0 bases from J, with 9 bases between. This CDR3 has 17 residues. The germline V gene encodes CDR1 SGHTA and CDR2 FQGNSA. CDR3 protein: CASSLARARSGANVLTF. The DNA for the CDR3 is TGTGCCAGCAGCTTAGCGAGGGCCCGCTCTGGGGCCAACGTCCTGACTTTC.

The chain has TRBV7-2 and TRBJ1-4; D possibly corresponds to TRBD1 (6 bases). Germline V CDR1 and CDR2: SGHTA, FQGNSA. The V end lost 2 bases, the J end lost 7 bases, and 14 bases lay between the germline ends. There are 15 residues in the CDR3. CDR3 nucleotide sequence: TGTGCCAGCAGCTTACAATGGGGGCTGGGTGAAAAACTGTTTTTT. Encoded protein: CASSLQWGLGEKLFF.